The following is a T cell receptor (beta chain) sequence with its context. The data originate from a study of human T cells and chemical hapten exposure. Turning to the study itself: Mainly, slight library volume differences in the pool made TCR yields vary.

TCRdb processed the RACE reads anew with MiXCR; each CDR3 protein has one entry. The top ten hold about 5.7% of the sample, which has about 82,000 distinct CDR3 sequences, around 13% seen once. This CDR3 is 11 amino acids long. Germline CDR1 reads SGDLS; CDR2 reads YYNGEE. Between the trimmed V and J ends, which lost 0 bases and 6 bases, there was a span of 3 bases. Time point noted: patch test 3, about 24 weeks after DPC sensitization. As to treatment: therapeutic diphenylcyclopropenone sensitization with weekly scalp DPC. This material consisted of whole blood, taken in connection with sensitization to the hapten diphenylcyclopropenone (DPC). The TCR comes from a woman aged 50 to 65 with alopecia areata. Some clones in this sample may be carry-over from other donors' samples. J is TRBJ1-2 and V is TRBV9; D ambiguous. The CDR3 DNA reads TGTGCCAGCAGCGTAGGTAATGGCTACACCTTC. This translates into CASSVGNGYTF.